This is a list of T cell receptor beta chains from one sample in a study of cytomegalovirus exposure and HLA in healthy donors. The repertoire was sequenced with immunoSEQ multiplex PCR; TCRdb's copy has only in-frame clones and lacks some. The top ten clones hold 2% to 3% of a sample with around 140,000 clones, around 82% of them seen once. The sequencing input was PBMCs. Source of these receptors: a young woman in good health and CMV-seropositive. Each CDR3 is given with its conserved first and last residue. Each record gives: clone size, D gene, J gene, CDR3 length, V gene, CDR3 DNA, CDR3 protein. D genes are given only for firm matches. The size of a clone is reported for some rows only, either as once, few or many, or as a class for expanded clones.

few	TRBD1	TRBJ1-1	15	TRBV6-1	TGTGCCAGCAGTGAAGCAGGGACAGCCTCCACTGAAGCTTTCTTT	CASSEAGTASTEAFF
-	-	TRBJ1-5	15	TRBV4-3	TGCGCCAGCAGCCAAGATACCCAGGGGAATCAGCCCCAGCATTTT	CASSQDTQGNQPQHF
once	-	TRBJ2-2	15	TRBV29-1	TGCAGCGTTGCTGGCCTTCTTCGGGGGACCGGGGAGCTGTTTTTT	CSVAGLLRGTGELFF
-	TRBD1	TRBJ1-4	16	TRBV9	TGTGCCAGCAGCGCCACCGACAGGGGCACTAATGAAAAACTGTTTTTT	CASSATDRGTNEKLFF
-	-	TRBJ1-2	15	TRBV30	TGTGCCTGGAAAACGGGGGGGCTAGCAGACTATGGCTACACCTTC	CAWKTGGLADYGYTF
-	-	TRBJ1-1	12	TRBV30	TGTGCCTGGAGCGGGGGGTACGGTGAAGCTTTCTTT	CAWSGGYGEAFF
-	TRBD2	TRBJ2-5	14	TRBV5-5	TGTGCCAGCAGCGCGTCGGGGGGGCCAGAGACCCAGTACTTC	CASSASGGPETQYF
-	TRBD1	TRBJ2-2	14	TRBV27	TGTGCCAGCAGTTCAGGGACAGAGGCCGGGGAGCTGTTTTTT	CASSSGTEAGELFF
-	-	TRBJ1-2	17	TRBV29-1	TGCAGCGTTGAGCCCCCCGGGGTGGTCGGCAGGCCCTATGGCTACACCTTC	CSVEPPGVVGRPYGYTF
-	TRBD1	TRBJ2-4	15	TRBV4-1	TGCGCCAGCAGCCAATCCCAGGGACAGGCAAACATTCAGTACTTC	CASSQSQGQANIQYF
-	TRBD2	TRBJ2-1	15	TRBV27	TGTGCCAGCAGTTTACGGGGGGGGACCTACAATGAGCAGTTCTTC	CASSLRGGTYNEQFF
-	TRBD2	TRBJ2-1	16	TRBV10-1	TGCGCCAGCAGTGATCCTAGCGGGGTCAGTAACAATGAGCAGTTCTTC	CASSDPSGVSNNEQFF
-	-	TRBJ2-5	13	TRBV7-2	TGTGCCAGCAGCCCCGAGGACAGAGGGACCCAGTACTTC	CASSPEDRGTQYF
-	TRBD2	TRBJ2-3	15	TRBV28	TGTGCCAGCTGTTCAGCGGGGTTACGCACAGATACGCAGTATTTT	CASCSAGLRTDTQYF
-	TRBD1	TRBJ2-2	15	TRBV5-4	TGTGCCAGCAGCCAAGGACAGGGAAGCACCGGGGAGCTGTTTTTT	CASSQGQGSTGELFF
-	TRBD1	TRBJ1-5	15	TRBV28	TGTGCCAGCAGCGCGGGACAGAATAGCAATCAGCCCCAGCATTTT	CASSAGQNSNQPQHF